The source of this T cell receptor (beta chain) is a study of T cells in Graves' hyperthyroidism and ophthalmopathy. Authors of the study amplified TCR beta CDR3 regions from RNA transcripts. The primer set for the first-round RT-PCR of the TCR CDR3 was HTBI. TCRdb re-called the multiplex PCR reads through MiXCR, storing one row per CDR3 protein. The table records some 570,000 distinct CDR3 sequences, 17% of them present only once. Reasons for excluding patients were uncontrolled infection, other autoimmune disease, pregnancy or lactation. Diagnoses used clinical symptoms, serum thyroxine and TRAb, thyroid ultrasound and orbital computed tomography. The table lists this clonotype with many counts. Antigen specificity is unknown. Study-level results: Blood also contained most expanded thyroid clonotypes above 0.001.

The V gene lost 2 bases and the J gene lost 2 bases, with 11 bases spanning the gap. Germline lookup yields CDR1 SGHRS and CDR2 YFSETQ. This CDR3 comprises 14 residues. Sequencing was carried out using blood. The V gene is TRBV5-1, the J gene TRBJ2-7; D is possibly TRBD1 (6 bases). The receptor comes from a woman aged 18-29 years with Graves' ophthalmopathy. The CDR3 nucleotides read TGCGCCAGCAGCTTTACAGGGACCCCCTACGAGCAGTACTTC. Its translation is CASSFTGTPYEQYF.